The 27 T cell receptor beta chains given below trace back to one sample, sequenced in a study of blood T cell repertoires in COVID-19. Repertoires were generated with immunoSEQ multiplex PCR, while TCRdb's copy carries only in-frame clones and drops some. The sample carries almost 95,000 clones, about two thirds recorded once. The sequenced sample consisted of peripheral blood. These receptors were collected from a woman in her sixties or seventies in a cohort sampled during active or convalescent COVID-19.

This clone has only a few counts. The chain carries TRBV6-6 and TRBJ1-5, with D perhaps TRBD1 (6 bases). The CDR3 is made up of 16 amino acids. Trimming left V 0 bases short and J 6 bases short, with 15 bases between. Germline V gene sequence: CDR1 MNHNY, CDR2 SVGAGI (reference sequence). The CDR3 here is CASSYSGGRGSQPQHF. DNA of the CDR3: TGTGCCAGCAGTTACTCTGGTGGCAGGGGCAGTCAGCCCCAGCATTTT.

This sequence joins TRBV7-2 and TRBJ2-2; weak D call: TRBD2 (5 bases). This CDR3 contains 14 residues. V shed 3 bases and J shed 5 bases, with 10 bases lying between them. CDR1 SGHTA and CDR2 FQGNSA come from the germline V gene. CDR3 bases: TGTGCCAGCAGCTTTCCAGCGGTTACCGGGGAGCTGTTTTTT. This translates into CASSFPAVTGELFF.

CDR3 region: CASSSGQGVPGNTIYF. The CDR3 DNA reads TGTGCCAGCAGCTCTGGACAGGGGGTTCCTGGAAACACCATATATTTT. This chain connects TRBV7-9 to TRBJ1-3; 10 bases map to TRBD1. CDR3 length: 16 residues. V shed 4 bases, J shed 2 bases, and the junction held 5 bases outside the gene matches. Per the germline V gene, CDR1 is SEHNR and CDR2 is FQNEAQ (reference sequence).

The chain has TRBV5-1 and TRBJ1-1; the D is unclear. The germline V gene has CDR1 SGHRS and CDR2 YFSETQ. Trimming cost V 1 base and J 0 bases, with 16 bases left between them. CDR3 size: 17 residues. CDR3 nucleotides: TGCGCCAGCAGCTTGTTAAAGGGAGGGCAAATGAACACTGAAGCTTTCTTT. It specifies CASSLLKGGQMNTEAFF.

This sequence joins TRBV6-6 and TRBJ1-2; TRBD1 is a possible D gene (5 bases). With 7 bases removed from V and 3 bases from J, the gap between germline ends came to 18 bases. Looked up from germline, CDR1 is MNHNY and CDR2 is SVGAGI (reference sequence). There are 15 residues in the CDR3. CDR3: CASIGAGEFYYGYTF. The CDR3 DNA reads TGTGCCAGCATCGGAGCGGGGGAATTTTACTATGGCTACACCTTC.

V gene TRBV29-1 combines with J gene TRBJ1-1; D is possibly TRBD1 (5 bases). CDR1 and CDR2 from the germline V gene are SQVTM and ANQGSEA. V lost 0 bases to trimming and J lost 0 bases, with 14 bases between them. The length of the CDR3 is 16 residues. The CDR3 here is CSVEDIGAGLNTEAFF. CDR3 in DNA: TGCAGCGTTGAAGATATCGGTGCAGGGTTGAACACTGAAGCTTTCTTT. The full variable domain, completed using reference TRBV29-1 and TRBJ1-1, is SAVISQKPSRDICQRGTSLTIQCQVDSQVTMMFWYRQQPGQSLTLIATANQGSEATYESGFVIDKFPISRPNLTFSTLTVSNMSPEDSSIYLCSVEDIGAGLNTEAFFGQGTRLTVV.

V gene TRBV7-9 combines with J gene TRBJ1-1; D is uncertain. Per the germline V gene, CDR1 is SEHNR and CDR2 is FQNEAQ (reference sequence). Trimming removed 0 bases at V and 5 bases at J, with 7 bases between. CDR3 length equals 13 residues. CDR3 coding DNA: TGTGCCAGCAGCTTAGCGCGAGAGACTGAAGCTTTCTTT. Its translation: CASSLARETEAFF.

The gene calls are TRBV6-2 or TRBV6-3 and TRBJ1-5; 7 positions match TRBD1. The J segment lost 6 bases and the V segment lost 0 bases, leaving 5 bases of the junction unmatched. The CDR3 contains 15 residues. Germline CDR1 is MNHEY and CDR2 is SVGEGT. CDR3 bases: TGTGCCAGCAGTTACTCGACAGGGTTGGGTCAGCCCCAGCATTTT. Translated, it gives CASSYSTGLGQPQHF.

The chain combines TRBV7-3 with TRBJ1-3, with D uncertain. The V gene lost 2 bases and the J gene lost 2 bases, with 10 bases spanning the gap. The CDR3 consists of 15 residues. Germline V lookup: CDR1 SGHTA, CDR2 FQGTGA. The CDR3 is CASSLLGGAGNTIYF. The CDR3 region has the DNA TGTGCCAGCAGCTTATTAGGAGGTGCTGGAAACACCATATATTTT.

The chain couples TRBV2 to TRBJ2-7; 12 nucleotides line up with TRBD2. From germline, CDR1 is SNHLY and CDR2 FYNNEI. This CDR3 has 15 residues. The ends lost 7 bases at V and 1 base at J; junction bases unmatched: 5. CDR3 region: CASTRLAGDSYEQYF. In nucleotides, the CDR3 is TGTGCCAGCACCCGACTAGCGGGGGATTCCTACGAGCAGTACTTC. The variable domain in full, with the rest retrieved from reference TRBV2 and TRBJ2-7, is EPEVTQTPSHQVTQMGQEVILRCVPISNHLYFYWYRQILGQKVEFLVSFYNNEISEKSEIFDDQFSVERPDGSNFTLKIRSTKLEDSAMYFCASTRLAGDSYEQYFGPGTRLTVT.

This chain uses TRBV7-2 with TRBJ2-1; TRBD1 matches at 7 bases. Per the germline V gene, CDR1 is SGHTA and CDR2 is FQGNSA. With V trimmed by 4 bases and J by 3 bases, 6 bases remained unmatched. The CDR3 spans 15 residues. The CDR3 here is CASSSGQAGYNEQFF. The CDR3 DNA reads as TGTGCCAGCAGCTCCGGACAGGCGGGCTACAATGAGCAGTTCTTC.

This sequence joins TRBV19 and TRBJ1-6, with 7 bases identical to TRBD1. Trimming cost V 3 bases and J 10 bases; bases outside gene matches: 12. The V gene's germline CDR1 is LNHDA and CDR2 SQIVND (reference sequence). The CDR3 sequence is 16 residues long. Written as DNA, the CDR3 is TGTGCCAGTAGTATCTTGCTCGGCCAGGGGGACTCACCCCTCCACTTT. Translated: CASSILLGQGDSPLHF. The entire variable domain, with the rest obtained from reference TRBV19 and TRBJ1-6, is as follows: DGGITQSPKYLFRKEGQNVTLSCEQNLNHDAMYWYRQDPGQGLRLIYYSQIVNDFQKGDIAEGYSVSREKKESFPLTVTSAQKNPTAFYLCASSILLGQGDSPLHFGNGTRLTVT.

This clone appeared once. CDR3 nucleotide sequence: TGTGCCAGCAGGCCTCCCACAGGGGTCATAAATGAAAAACTGTTTTTT. The encoded protein is CASRPPTGVINEKLFF. The chain couples TRBV7-9 to TRBJ1-4, with 7 nucleotides matching TRBD1. The germline gives CDR1 SEHNR, CDR2 FQNEAQ (reference sequence). This CDR3 contains 16 residues. Germline trimming cut 6 bases from V and 5 bases from J; bases unmatched to any gene: 12.

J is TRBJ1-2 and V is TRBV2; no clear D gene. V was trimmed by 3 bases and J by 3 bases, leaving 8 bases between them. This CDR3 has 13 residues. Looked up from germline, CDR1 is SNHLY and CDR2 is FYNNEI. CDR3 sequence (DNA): TGTGCCAGCAGTGACAGGCCATACTATGGCTACACCTTC. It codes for CASSDRPYYGYTF.

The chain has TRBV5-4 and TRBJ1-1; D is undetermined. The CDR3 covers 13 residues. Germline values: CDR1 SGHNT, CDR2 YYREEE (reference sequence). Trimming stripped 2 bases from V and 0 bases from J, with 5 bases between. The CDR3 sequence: CASSFQLNTEAFF. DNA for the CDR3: TGTGCCAGCAGCTTCCAATTGAACACTGAAGCTTTCTTT.

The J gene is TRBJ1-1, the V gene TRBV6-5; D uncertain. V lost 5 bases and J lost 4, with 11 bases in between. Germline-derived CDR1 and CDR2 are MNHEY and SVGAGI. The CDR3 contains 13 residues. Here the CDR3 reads CASSRPEGTEAFF. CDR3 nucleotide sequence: TGTGCCAGCAGTAGGCCGGAGGGCACTGAAGCTTTCTTT.

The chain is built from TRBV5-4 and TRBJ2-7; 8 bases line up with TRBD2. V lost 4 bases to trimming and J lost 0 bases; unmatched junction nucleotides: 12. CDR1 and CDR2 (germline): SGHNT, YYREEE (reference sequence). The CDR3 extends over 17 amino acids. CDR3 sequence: CASSRGSGTSGSYEQYF. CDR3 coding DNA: TGTGCCAGCAGCCGAGGATCGGGAACTAGCGGCTCCTACGAGCAGTACTTC. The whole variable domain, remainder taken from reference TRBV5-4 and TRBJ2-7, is ETGVTQSPTHLIKTRGQQVTLRCSSQSGHNTVSWYQQALGQGPQFIFQYYREEENGRGNFPPRFSGLQFPNYSSELNVNALELDDSALYLCASSRGSGTSGSYEQYFGPGTRLTVT.

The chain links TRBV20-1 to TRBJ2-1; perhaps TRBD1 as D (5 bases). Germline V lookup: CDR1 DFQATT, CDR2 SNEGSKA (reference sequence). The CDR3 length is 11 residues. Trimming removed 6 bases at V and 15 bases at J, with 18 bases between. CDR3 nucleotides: TGCAGTGCCAGTAGACAGTCGGCGTGGTTCTTC. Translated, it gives CSASRQSAWFF.

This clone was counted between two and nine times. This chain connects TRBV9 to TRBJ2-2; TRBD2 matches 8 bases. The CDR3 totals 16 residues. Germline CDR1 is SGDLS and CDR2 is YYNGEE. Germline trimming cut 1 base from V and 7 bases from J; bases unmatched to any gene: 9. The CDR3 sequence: CASSVSAGGAIGELFF. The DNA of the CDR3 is TGTGCCAGCAGCGTAAGCGCGGGGGGTGCGATCGGGGAGCTGTTTTTT.

Here the CDR3 reads CASSLGPGAKNIQYF. The CDR3 DNA follows: TGTGCCAGCAGCCTGGGTCCGGGGGCCAAAAACATTCAGTACTTC. The genes are TRBV3-1 (or the pseudogene TRBV3-2) and TRBJ2-4; perhaps TRBD2 as D (5 bases). The CDR3 covers 15 residues. Trimming pared 4 bases from V and 1 base from J, leaving 11 bases between. Germline V gene lookup returns CDR1 LGHDT and CDR2 YNNKEL (reference sequence).

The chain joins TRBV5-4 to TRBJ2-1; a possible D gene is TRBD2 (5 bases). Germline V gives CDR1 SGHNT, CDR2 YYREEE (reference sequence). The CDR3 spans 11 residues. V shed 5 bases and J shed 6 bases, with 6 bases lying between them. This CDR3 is CASRSGNEQFF. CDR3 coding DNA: TGTGCCAGCAGGAGCGGCAATGAGCAGTTCTTC. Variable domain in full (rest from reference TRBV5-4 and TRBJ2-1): ETGVTQSPTHLIKTRGQQVTLRCSSQSGHNTVSWYQQALGQGPQFIFQYYREEENGRGNFPPRFSGLQFPNYSSELNVNALELDDSALYLCASRSGNEQFFGPGTRLTVL.

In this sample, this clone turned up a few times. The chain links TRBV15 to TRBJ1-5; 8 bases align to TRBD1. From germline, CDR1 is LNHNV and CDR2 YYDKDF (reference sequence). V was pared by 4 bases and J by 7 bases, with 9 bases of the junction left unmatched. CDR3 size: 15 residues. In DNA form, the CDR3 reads TGTGCCACCAGCAAGAACTCAGGGGGCTGGCAGCCCCAGCATTTT. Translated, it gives CATSKNSGGWQPQHF.

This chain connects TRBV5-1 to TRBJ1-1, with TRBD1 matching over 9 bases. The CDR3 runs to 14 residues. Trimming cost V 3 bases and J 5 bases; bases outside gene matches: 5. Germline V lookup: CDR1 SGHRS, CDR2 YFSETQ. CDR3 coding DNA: TGCGCCAGCAGCTGGAGGACAGGGGCGACTGAAGCTTTCTTT. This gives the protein CASSWRTGATEAFF. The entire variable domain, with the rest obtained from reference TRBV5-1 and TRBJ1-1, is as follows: KAGVTQTPRYLIKTRGQQVTLSCSPISGHRSVSWYQQTPGQGLQFLFEYFSETQRNKGNFPGRFSGRQFSNSRSEMNVSTLELGDSALYLCASSWRTGATEAFFGQGTRLTVV.

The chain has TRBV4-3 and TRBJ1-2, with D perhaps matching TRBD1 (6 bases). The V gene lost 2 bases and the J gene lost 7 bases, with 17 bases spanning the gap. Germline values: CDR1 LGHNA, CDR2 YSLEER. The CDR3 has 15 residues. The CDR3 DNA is TGCGCCAGCAGCCAACGAAACAGGGTAGGGAGTGGCTACACCTTC. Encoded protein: CASSQRNRVGSGYTF.

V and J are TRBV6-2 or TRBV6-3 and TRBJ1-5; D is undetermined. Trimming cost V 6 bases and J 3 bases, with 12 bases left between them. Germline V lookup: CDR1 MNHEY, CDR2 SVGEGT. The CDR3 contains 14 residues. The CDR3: CASSPPVFNQPQHF. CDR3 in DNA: TGTGCCAGCAGCCCCCCGGTTTTCAATCAGCCCCAGCATTTT.

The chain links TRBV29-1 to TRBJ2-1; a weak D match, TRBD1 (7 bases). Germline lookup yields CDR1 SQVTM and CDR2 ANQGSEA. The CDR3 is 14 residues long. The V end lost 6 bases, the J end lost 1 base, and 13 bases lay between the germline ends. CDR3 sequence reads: CSVGGRGSYNEQFF. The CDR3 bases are TGCAGCGTGGGAGGCAGGGGGTCCTACAATGAGCAGTTCTTC.

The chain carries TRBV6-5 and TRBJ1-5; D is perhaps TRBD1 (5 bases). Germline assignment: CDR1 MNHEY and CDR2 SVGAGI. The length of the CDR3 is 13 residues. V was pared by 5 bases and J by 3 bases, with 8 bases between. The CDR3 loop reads CASSRQYNQPQHF. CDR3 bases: TGTGCCAGCAGTAGACAGTACAATCAGCCCCAGCATTTT.